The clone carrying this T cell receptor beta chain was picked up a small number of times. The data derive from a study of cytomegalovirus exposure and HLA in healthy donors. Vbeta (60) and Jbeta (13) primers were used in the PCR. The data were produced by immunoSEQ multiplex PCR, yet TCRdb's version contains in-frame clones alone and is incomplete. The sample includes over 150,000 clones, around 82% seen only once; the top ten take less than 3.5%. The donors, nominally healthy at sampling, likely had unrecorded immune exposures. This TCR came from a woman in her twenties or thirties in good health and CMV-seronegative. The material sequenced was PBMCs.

CDR3 sequence: CASSVSDNEQFF. CDR3 sequence (DNA): TGTGCCAGCAGCGTATCGGACAATGAGCAGTTCTTC. The rearrangement joins TRBV9 to TRBJ2-1; D unresolved. The CDR3 runs to 12 residues. Germline V gene lookup returns CDR1 SGDLS and CDR2 YYNGEE. Trimming took 1 base from V and 5 from J, leaving 4 bases between them.